This T cell receptor beta chain derives from a study of cytomegalovirus exposure and HLA in healthy donors. Whole-study results and caveats: Most observed TCR sequences were rare, whereas some public TCRs were detected in many donors.

It was with 60 Vbeta and 13 Jbeta primers that the PCR ran. Method: immunoSEQ multiplex PCR; TCRdb's copy keeps in-frame clones and lacks some. The table includes 150,000 to 200,000 clones, roughly 87% detected once. About this clone: Its antigen is not known.

This CDR3 comprises 14 residues. V lost 6 bases to trimming and J lost 0 bases; unmatched junction nucleotides: 3. Per germline, CDR1 MNHNY and CDR2 SVGAGI (reference sequence). This TCR came from a man aged 50-59 years in good health and CMV-seropositive. This sequence joins TRBV6-6 and TRBJ1-2; 8 nucleotides align to TRBD1. The material sequenced was PBMCs. The CDR3 spells CASRQDRANYGYTF. CDR3 coding DNA: TGTGCCAGCAGACAGGACAGGGCTAACTATGGCTACACCTTC.